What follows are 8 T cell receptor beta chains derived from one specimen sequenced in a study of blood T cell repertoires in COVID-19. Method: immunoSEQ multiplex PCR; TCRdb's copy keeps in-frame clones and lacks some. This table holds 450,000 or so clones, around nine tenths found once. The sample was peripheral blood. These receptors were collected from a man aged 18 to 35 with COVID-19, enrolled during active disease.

CDR3 residues: CASSWSGGFSYEQYF. The CDR3 DNA follows: TGTGCCAGCAGTTGGAGCGGGGGCTTCTCCTACGAGCAGTACTTC. This sequence joins TRBV27 and TRBJ2-7; the match to TRBD2 covers 8 bases. With 4 bases clipped from V and 0 bases from J, the junction kept 5 bases outside the gene matches. Germline V gene data show CDR1 as MNHEY and CDR2 as SMNVEV (reference sequence). The CDR3 covers 15 residues.

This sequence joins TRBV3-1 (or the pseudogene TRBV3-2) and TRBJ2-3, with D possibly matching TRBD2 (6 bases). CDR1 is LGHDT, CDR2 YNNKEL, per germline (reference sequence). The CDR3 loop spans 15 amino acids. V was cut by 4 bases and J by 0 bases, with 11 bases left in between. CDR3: CASSPGTLSTDTQYF. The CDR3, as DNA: TGTGCCAGCAGCCCCGGGACTCTCAGCACAGATACGCAGTATTTT.

CDR3 protein: CASSIPRGSTGELFF. In DNA form, the CDR3 reads TGTGCCAGTAGTATACCCAGGGGAAGCACCGGGGAGCTGTTTTTT. This chain uses TRBV19 with TRBJ2-2; D is possibly TRBD1 (6 bases). The CDR3 totals 15 residues. Germline V gene lookup returns CDR1 LNHDA and CDR2 SQIVND (reference sequence). The ends were cut back, 2 bases at V and 4 bases at J, with 11 bases in the middle.

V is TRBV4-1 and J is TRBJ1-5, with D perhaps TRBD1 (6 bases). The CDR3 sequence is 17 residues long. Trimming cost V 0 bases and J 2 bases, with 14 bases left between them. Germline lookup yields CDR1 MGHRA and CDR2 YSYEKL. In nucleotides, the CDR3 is TGCGCCAGCAGCCAAGACACACAGGGCTTGGGCAATCAGCCCCAGCATTTT. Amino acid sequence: CASSQDTQGLGNQPQHF.

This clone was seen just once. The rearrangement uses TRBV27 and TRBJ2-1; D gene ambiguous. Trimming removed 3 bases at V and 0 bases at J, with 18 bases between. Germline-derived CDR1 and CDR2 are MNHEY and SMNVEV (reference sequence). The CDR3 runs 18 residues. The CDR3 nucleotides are TGTGCCAGCAGTTTTGGGTCGTTGACGGAGAGCTCCTACAATGAGCAGTTCTTC. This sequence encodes CASSFGSLTESSYNEQFF.

The CDR3 coding sequence is TGTGCCAGCTCATCCCAGGGGGCATTCGACGAGCAGTACTTC. This encodes CASSSQGAFDEQYF. The V and J genes are TRBV18 and TRBJ2-7, with 8 bases identical to TRBD1. Trimming removed 5 bases from V and 5 bases from J; junction bases left unmatched: 8. The CDR3 sequence is 14 residues long. Germline loops: CDR1 KGHSH, CDR2 LQKENI.

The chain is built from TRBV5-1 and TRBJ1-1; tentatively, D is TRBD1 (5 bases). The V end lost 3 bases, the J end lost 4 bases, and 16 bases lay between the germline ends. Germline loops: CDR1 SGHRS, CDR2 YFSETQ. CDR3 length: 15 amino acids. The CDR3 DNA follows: TGCGCCAGCAGCTCGGTAGGTCGGGGGGGCACTGAAGCTTTCTTT. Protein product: CASSSVGRGGTEAFF.

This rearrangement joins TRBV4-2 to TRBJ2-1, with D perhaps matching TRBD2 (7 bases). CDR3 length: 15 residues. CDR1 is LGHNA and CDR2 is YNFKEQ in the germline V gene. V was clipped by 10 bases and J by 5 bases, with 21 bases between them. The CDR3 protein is CATRGAESIHNEQFF. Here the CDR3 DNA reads TGTGCCACCCGGGGGGCAGAAAGTATCCACAATGAGCAGTTCTTC.